Shown below are 30 T cell receptor beta chains from a single sample sequenced in a study of cytomegalovirus exposure and HLA in healthy donors. PCR was performed using 60 Vbeta and 13 Jbeta primers. The table came from immunoSEQ multiplex PCR; TCRdb's copy has only in-frame clones and leaves some out. The sample has 100,000 to 140,000 clones, over 75% seen once. The sequenced sample was PBMCs. These TCRs come from a male donor in good health and CMV-seronegative.

This clone was counted between two and nine times. The chain recombines TRBV28 with TRBJ2-3; D may be TRBD2 (5 bases). The CDR3 loop spans 14 amino acids. Looked up from germline, CDR1 is MDHEN and CDR2 is SYDVKM. With 5 bases removed from V and 6 bases from J, the gap between germline ends came to 15 bases. In nucleotides, the CDR3 is TGTGCCAGCAGTCCCCGACTCGGCGGGGATACGCAGTATTTT. Translating it yields CASSPRLGGDTQYF.

This clone appeared a few times. The gene calls are TRBV19 and TRBJ1-3; D possibly corresponds to TRBD1 (6 bases). Germline V gene data show CDR1 as LNHDA and CDR2 as SQIVND (reference sequence). This CDR3 region has 15 residues. V shed 2 bases and J shed 4 bases, with 12 bases lying between them. The CDR3 region has the DNA TGTGCCAGTAGTATATTCGGCAGGGGAGGAAACACCATATATTTT. Translated: CASSIFGRGGNTIYF.

The genes are TRBV29-1 and TRBJ2-5; 7 bases fit TRBD2. The junction had 1 base not matched to a gene; V was cut back by 5 bases and J by 1 base. The CDR3 is 12 amino acids. The germline CDR1 and CDR2 sequences are SQVTM and ANQGSEA. DNA for the CDR3: TGCAGCGTTACTAGCGCCCAAGAGACCCAGTACTTC. Protein: CSVTSAQETQYF.

The rearrangement uses TRBV4-1 and TRBJ1-1; 8 nucleotides line up with TRBD1. CDR1 MGHRA and CDR2 YSYEKL come from the germline V gene. The CDR3 has 16 amino acids. V shed 1 base and J 3 bases; nucleotides not matched to a gene: 7. CDR3 nucleotides: TGCGCCAGCAGCCAAGTTTGGACAGGGAGTGACACTGAAGCTTTCTTT. Protein sequence: CASSQVWTGSDTEAFF.

The V gene is TRBV27, the J gene TRBJ2-3; a weak D match, TRBD2 (5 bases). V dropped 0 bases and J dropped 1 base, with 11 bases sitting between them. The CDR3 loop spans 16 amino acids. The germline V gene has CDR1 MNHEY and CDR2 SMNVEV (reference sequence). CDR3 loop: CASSLSSSGRTDTQYF. The DNA of the CDR3 is TGTGCCAGCAGTTTATCCTCCAGCGGTCGCACAGATACGCAGTATTTT.

V usage is TRBV10-3 and J usage is TRBJ1-1; 8 bases are a match to TRBD1. Germline V CDR1 and CDR2: ENHRY, SYGVKD. The CDR3 totals 17 residues. With 10 bases clipped from V and 2 bases from J, the junction kept 18 bases outside the gene matches. The DNA for the CDR3 is TGTGCCACGACGACCGGACAGGGAGTAGGACCAAACACTGAAGCTTTCTTT. Its protein is CATTTGQGVGPNTEAFF.

The chain combines TRBV6-1 with TRBJ1-1; D perhaps matches TRBD1 (5 bases). Germline V gene sequence: CDR1 MNHNS, CDR2 SASEGT. Trimming cost V 0 bases and J 4 bases, with 15 bases left between them. CDR3 size: 16 residues. The CDR3 sequence is CASSEARPGRGTEAFF. The CDR3 coding sequence is TGTGCCAGCAGTGAAGCGCGCCCGGGGAGGGGCACTGAAGCTTTCTTT.

This chain uses TRBV7-9 with TRBJ2-5; 12 bases match TRBD1. CDR1 SEHNR and CDR2 FQNEAQ come from the germline V gene (reference sequence). V was clipped by 5 bases and J by 7 bases; unmatched bases: 14. The length of the CDR3 is 17 residues. DNA for the CDR3: TGTGCCAGCAGCCCCCCGGGACAGGGGGCTGAAATTGGGACCCAGTACTTC. Its protein product is CASSPPGQGAEIGTQYF.

The V and J genes are TRBV27 and TRBJ1-2; D is perhaps TRBD1 (6 bases). This CDR3 region has 13 residues. V dropped 3 bases and J dropped 5 bases, with 10 bases sitting between them. Germline V CDR1 and CDR2: MNHEY, SMNVEV (reference sequence). DNA for the CDR3: TGTGCCAGCAGTTTGACAGGTCTTTATGGCTACACCTTC. It translates to CASSLTGLYGYTF.

The chain employs TRBV19 and TRBJ2-6; D might be TRBD2 (5 bases). The germline gives CDR1 LNHDA, CDR2 SQIVND (reference sequence). This CDR3 has 15 amino acids. V was trimmed by 4 bases and J by 1 base, leaving 8 bases between them. In DNA form, the CDR3 reads TGTGCCAGTAGTACGAGAGGGTCTGGGGCCAACGTCCTGACTTTC. It specifies CASSTRGSGANVLTF.

The chain employs TRBV14 and TRBJ2-7; unclear D gene. V lost 4 bases and J 2 bases, leaving 18 bases between the germline ends. Germline V gives CDR1 SGHDN, CDR2 FVKESK. The CDR3 contains 16 residues. CDR3 in DNA: TGTGCCAGCAGCCGAAGAGAGGAGAGATTACCCTACGAGCAGTACTTC. Encoded protein: CASSRREERLPYEQYF.

The J gene is TRBJ2-1, the V gene TRBV27; TRBD2 might be the D (6 bases). The ends were cut back, 3 bases at V and 5 bases at J, with 11 bases in the middle. The CDR3 covers 14 residues. Germline CDR1 is MNHEY and CDR2 is SMNVEV (reference sequence). Here the CDR3 DNA reads TGTGCCAGCAGTTTTGGGGGGTCCCACAATGAGCAGTTCTTC. Its protein is CASSFGGSHNEQFF.

The gene calls are TRBV19 and TRBJ2-3; 8 bases line up with TRBD1. This CDR3 region has 15 residues. With 5 bases clipped from V and 3 bases from J, the junction kept 7 bases outside the gene matches. Germline lookup yields CDR1 LNHDA and CDR2 SQIVND (reference sequence). The CDR3 coding sequence is TGTGCCAGTAGTTCGGGACAGGTTGGGACAGATACGCAGTATTTT. This translates into CASSSGQVGTDTQYF.

The V and J genes are TRBV6-4 and TRBJ2-1; 13 bases align to TRBD2. With V trimmed by 2 bases and J by 7 bases, 5 bases remained unmatched. The CDR3 is made up of 16 amino acids. Germline V lookup: CDR1 MRHNA, CDR2 SNTAGT. The CDR3 spells CASSDATSGRGNEQFF. CDR3 DNA sequence: TGTGCCAGCAGTGACGCTACTAGCGGGAGGGGTAATGAGCAGTTCTTC.

This clone was counted only a few times. V is TRBV19 and J is TRBJ1-5; tentative D call: TRBD1 (6 bases). The V end was cut by 9 bases, the J end by 6 bases, with 15 bases between. The germline V gene has CDR1 LNHDA and CDR2 SQIVND (reference sequence). The CDR3 covers 13 residues. CDR3 sequence reads: CASSGQRGQPQHF. The CDR3 DNA reads as TGTGCCAGCTCCGGACAGCGGGGTCAGCCCCAGCATTTT.

The gene calls are TRBV2 and TRBJ2-5; D unresolved. Germline values: CDR1 SNHLY, CDR2 FYNNEI. This CDR3 spans 12 amino acids. With 0 bases removed from V and 4 bases from J, the gap between germline ends came to 3 bases. CDR3 sequence (DNA): TGTGCCAGCAGTGAAGCCGGAGAGACCCAGTACTTC. Its translation: CASSEAGETQYF.

This clone was detected only once. The rearrangement links TRBV29-1 to TRBJ1-2; 10 positions agree with TRBD1. CDR1 and CDR2 (germline): SQVTM, ANQGSEA. After removal of 7 bases from V and 6 bases from J, the junction contained 8 bases not matched to a gene. The CDR3 is made up of 13 amino acids. CDR3 region: CSAVSDRGDGYTF. For the CDR3, the DNA is TGCAGCGCGGTTTCGGACAGGGGGGATGGCTACACCTTC.

This clone has a single count. The chain has TRBV5-8 and TRBJ1-4; D uncertain. The V end was cut by 10 bases, the J end by 4 bases, with 17 bases between. The CDR3 runs 14 residues. Germline CDR1 and CDR2: SGHTS and YDEGEE. The CDR3 protein is CAGGSFSYNEKLFF. In nucleotides, the CDR3 is TGTGCCGGAGGGAGCTTCAGCTATAATGAAAAACTGTTTTTT.

V and J are TRBV28 and TRBJ2-7; 9 bases fit TRBD1. CDR3 length: 15 residues. Trimming cost V 6 bases and J 3 bases; bases outside gene matches: 9. Germline V gives CDR1 MDHEN, CDR2 SYDVKM. The DNA for the CDR3 is TGTGCCAGCAGCCCCGGGGACAGGGAGGTCTACGAGCAGTACTTC. Its translation: CASSPGDREVYEQYF.

The chain has TRBV7-6 and TRBJ1-1; no definite D call. The CDR3 spans 14 residues. Germline V gene lookup returns CDR1 SGHVS and CDR2 FNYEAQ. Trimming pared 5 bases from V and 0 bases from J, leaving 10 bases between. CDR3 bases: TGTGCCAGCAGCACCCCAGGAATGAACACTGAAGCTTTCTTT. Translation gives CASSTPGMNTEAFF.

The rearrangement links TRBV18 to TRBJ2-5, with 12 bases aligning to TRBD2. From germline, CDR1 is KGHSH and CDR2 LQKENI. Unmatched junction bases numbered 10, after V lost 6 bases and J lost 5 bases. This CDR3 spans 16 amino acids. As DNA, the CDR3 is TGTGCCAGCTCGCCCAGACTAGCGGGAGCGTATGAGACCCAGTACTTC. This gives the protein CASSPRLAGAYETQYF.

The chain combines TRBV15 with TRBJ2-3, with D perhaps TRBD2 (6 bases). The germline V gene has CDR1 LNHNV and CDR2 YYDKDF (reference sequence). The CDR3 has 15 amino acids. V gave up 3 bases and J gave up 1 base, with 11 bases separating them. The CDR3 region is CATSSWQRGTDTQYF. The CDR3, as DNA: TGTGCCACCAGCAGCTGGCAGCGGGGCACAGATACGCAGTATTTT.

This chain's CDR3 is CAISAGRIQTGGELFF. For the CDR3, the DNA is TGTGCCATCAGTGCCGGCAGGATCCAAACCGGCGGGGAGCTGTTTTTT. The chain uses TRBV10-3 and TRBJ2-2, with D unclear. Germline V CDR1 and CDR2: ENHRY, SYGVKD. The V gene lost 4 bases and the J gene lost 7 bases, with 19 bases spanning the gap. There are 16 residues in the CDR3.

This chain uses TRBV10-1 with TRBJ2-3, with 7 bases lining up with TRBD2. V trimming: 4 bases; J trimming: 5 bases; junction bases outside the gene matches: 15. Germline V lookup: CDR1 WNHNN, CDR2 SYGVQD (reference sequence). The CDR3 is 17 amino acids. CDR3 coding DNA: TGCGCCAGCAGTGCGCCCTCGGGAGCGGGAATTGAAGATACGCAGTATTTT. Its translation is CASSAPSGAGIEDTQYF.

The chain couples TRBV7-9 to TRBJ2-1; tentative D call: TRBD2 (5 bases). Germline CDR1 and CDR2: SEHNR and FQNEAQ (reference sequence). Trimming took off 6 bases at V and 4 bases at J, with 13 bases between the two ends. The CDR3 is made up of 14 amino acids. The CDR3 DNA follows: TGTGCCAGCAGTTTTTCGTCGGGGTACAATGAGCAGTTCTTC. Protein product: CASSFSSGYNEQFF.

This chain connects TRBV6-1 to TRBJ2-1; 9 bases are shared with TRBD2. Germline lookup yields CDR1 MNHNS and CDR2 SASEGT. Trimming at V came to 3 bases and at J to 2 bases, leaving 5 bases not matched to a gene. The CDR3 spans 16 residues. The DNA for the CDR3 is TGTGCCAGCAGTGACCATAGCGGGAGTACCTACAATGAGCAGTTCTTC. Its translation: CASSDHSGSTYNEQFF.

This chain connects TRBV11-2 to TRBJ1-2; no firm D call. CDR1 is SGHAT, CDR2 FQNNGV, per germline. Trimming took off 1 base at V and 5 bases at J, with 14 bases between the two ends. This CDR3 is built from 15 residues. This CDR3 is CASSLVDRAGYGYTF. The CDR3 DNA follows: TGTGCCAGCAGCTTAGTTGACCGCGCGGGTTATGGCTACACCTTC.

This chain uses TRBV5-4 with TRBJ1-3; tentative D call: TRBD1 (6 bases). Germline assignment: CDR1 SGHNT and CDR2 YYREEE (reference sequence). Trimming left V 4 bases short and J 4 bases short, with 18 bases between. The CDR3 runs to 16 residues. In DNA, the CDR3 is TGTGCCAGCAGCCAGAAAAAAGCAGGGGCCGGAAACACCATATATTTT. This gives the protein CASSQKKAGAGNTIYF. Based on the CDR3 plus reference TRBV5-4 and TRBJ1-3, the full variable domain is ETGVTQSPTHLIKTRGQQVTLRCSSQSGHNTVSWYQQALGQGPQFIFQYYREEENGRGNFPPRFSGLQFPNYSSELNVNALELDDSALYLCASSQKKAGAGNTIYFGEGSWLTVV.

This clone occurred once. The chain joins TRBV28 to TRBJ1-2, with 9 bases aligning to TRBD1. After removal of 6 bases from V and 6 bases from J, the junction contained 5 bases not matched to a gene. Germline V gene lookup returns CDR1 MDHEN and CDR2 SYDVKM. The CDR3 spans 13 residues. The CDR3 loop reads CASRRDRVDGYTF. CDR3 coding DNA: TGTGCCAGCAGACGGGACAGGGTGGATGGCTACACCTTC.

This chain links TRBV28 with TRBJ2-5; tentatively, D is TRBD2 (5 bases). V was clipped by 4 bases and J by 7 bases, with 13 bases between them. Germline V gene data show CDR1 as MDHEN and CDR2 as SYDVKM. The CDR3 totals 13 residues. The CDR3 here is CASSSGFLVTQYF. In DNA form, the CDR3 reads TGTGCCAGCAGTTCGGGGTTTTTGGTGACCCAGTACTTC.